Following are 25 T cell receptor beta chains from one sample sequenced in a study of blood T cell repertoires in COVID-19. Sequenced by immunoSEQ multiplex PCR; TCRdb stores in-frame clones only, minus some. The data hold 150,000 to 200,000 clones, with 75% to 80% observed a single time. The sample comprised peripheral blood. All receptors derive from a woman aged 45 to 65 with active or convalescent COVID-19.

The J gene is TRBJ1-2, the V gene TRBV5-5, with D possibly being TRBD1 (5 bases). The CDR3 is 15 residues long. V was pared by 4 bases and J by 4 bases, with 17 bases between. The germline V gene encodes CDR1 SGHKS and CDR2 YYEKEE (reference sequence). The CDR3 DNA reads TGTGCCAGCAGCCCCTTTTCCAGGGAGGGCTATGGCTACACCTTC. This gives the protein CASSPFSREGYGYTF.

The rearrangement uses TRBV27 and TRBJ2-5; D may be TRBD2 (5 bases). The CDR3 contains 12 residues. V was trimmed by 4 bases and J by 5 bases, leaving 8 bases between them. The germline CDR1 and CDR2 sequences are MNHEY and SMNVEV (reference sequence). The CDR3 reads CASSSGMETQYF. In nucleotides, the CDR3 is TGTGCCAGCAGTTCCGGGATGGAGACCCAGTACTTC.

V gene TRBV7-6 combines with J gene TRBJ2-3; 14 nucleotides line up with TRBD2. CDR3 length: 16 amino acids. Germline-derived CDR1 and CDR2 are SGHVS and FNYEAQ. Germline trimming cut 5 bases from V and 6 bases from J; bases unmatched to any gene: 7. As DNA, the CDR3 is TGTGCCAGCAGCCCGCGACTAGCGGGAGGGGCGGATACGCAGTATTTT. Amino acids: CASSPRLAGGADTQYF.

This clone was observed a handful of times. This chain uses TRBV23-1 with TRBJ2-5; 9 bases are shared with TRBD1. TRBV23-1 is treated as an ORF (open reading frame) with a function not yet certain. Trimming removed 0 bases from V and 4 bases from J; junction bases left unmatched: 9. The CDR3 is 17 residues long. This chain's CDR3 is CASSQSSGTGTGETQYF. In DNA, the CDR3 is TGCGCCAGCAGTCAATCCTCCGGGACAGGGACGGGAGAGACCCAGTACTTC.

This chain connects TRBV6-4 to TRBJ2-1; TRBD2 aligns across 15 bases. The V gene's germline CDR1 is MRHNA and CDR2 SNTAGT. Germline trimming cut 2 bases from V and 7 bases from J; bases unmatched to any gene: 3. The CDR3 has 16 residues. CDR3 DNA: TGTGCCAGCAGTGACGGGACTAGCGGGGGGCGGAATGAGCAGTTCTTC. Its translation is CASSDGTSGGRNEQFF.

The CDR3 nucleotides read TGTGCCAGCAGCGGACGAGGGGGGACAGGGGGCTACGAGCAGTACTTC. Translation: CASSGRGGTGGYEQYF. This chain joins TRBV7-2 and TRBJ2-7; 11 bases align to TRBD1. V trimming: 5 bases; J trimming: 3 bases; junction bases outside the gene matches: 9. Germline values: CDR1 SGHTA, CDR2 FQGNSA. The CDR3 runs 16 residues.

CDR3 nucleotide sequence: TGTGCCAGCAGCCAAGATCGTGGAAGACAGGGAGCTAACTATGGCTACACCTTC. Its protein is CASSQDRGRQGANYGYTF. The rearrangement links TRBV4-2 to TRBJ1-2; 7 bases agree with TRBD1. Germline V gene sequence: CDR1 LGHNA, CDR2 YNFKEQ. Unmatched junction bases numbered 10, after V lost 0 bases and J lost 0 bases. This CDR3 comprises 18 residues.

The chain couples TRBV5-1 to TRBJ2-2; the D gene is possibly TRBD2 (6 bases). Germline values: CDR1 SGHRS, CDR2 YFSETQ. Trimming shortened V by 4 bases and J by 3 bases, and 16 bases separated the two germline ends. This CDR3 region has 16 residues. The CDR3, as DNA: TGCGCCAGCAGCATGCGGGGACCCTCCGACACCGGGGAGCTGTTTTTT. Its protein is CASSMRGPSDTGELFF. The complete variable domain, with remaining parts taken from reference TRBV5-1 and TRBJ2-2, reads KAGVTQTPRYLIKTRGQQVTLSCSPISGHRSVSWYQQTPGQGLQFLFEYFSETQRNKGNFPGRFSGRQFSNSRSEMNVSTLELGDSALYLCASSMRGPSDTGELFFGEGSRLTVL.

CDR3 sequence: CASSPGLSGETQYF. As DNA, the CDR3 is TGTGCCAGCAGCCCGGGACTGTCGGGGGAGACCCAGTACTTC. The J gene is TRBJ2-5, the V gene TRBV3-1 (or the pseudogene TRBV3-2), with a tentative D call TRBD2 (6 bases). V lost 4 bases, J lost 5 bases, and 14 bases lay in between. CDR1 and CDR2 from the germline V gene are LGHDT and YNNKEL (reference sequence). The CDR3 runs 14 residues.

The chain has TRBV4-1 and TRBJ2-3, with D possibly TRBD1 on 6 matching bases. V was trimmed by 3 bases and J by 6 bases, leaving 13 bases between them. Germline CDR1 is MGHRA and CDR2 is YSYEKL. The CDR3 sequence is 14 residues long. The DNA for the CDR3 is TGCGCCAGCAGCCAGGGGGCCCTTCGGGATACGCAGTATTTT. This gives the protein CASSQGALRDTQYF.

In this sample, this clone turned up a few times. The chain links TRBV15 to TRBJ2-3; 7 nucleotides agree with TRBD1. The CDR3 has 16 residues. V was pared by 5 bases and J by 3 bases, with 11 bases of the junction left unmatched. Looked up from germline, CDR1 is LNHNV and CDR2 is YYDKDF (reference sequence). The CDR3 region is CATSARQGAVTDTQYF. CDR3 coding DNA: TGTGCCACCAGCGCCAGACAGGGCGCGGTGACAGATACGCAGTATTTT. Filled out from reference TRBV15 and TRBJ2-3, the complete variable domain reads DAMVIQNPRYQVTQFGKPVTLSCSQTLNHNVMYWYQQKSSQAPKLLFHYYDKDFNNEADTPDNFQSRRPNTSFCFLDIRSPGLGDTAMYLCATSARQGAVTDTQYFGPGTRLTVL.

The rearrangement links TRBV11-2 to TRBJ2-3, with TRBD2 as a possible D gene (7 bases). This CDR3 contains 16 residues. V was shortened by 1 base and J by 5 bases, with 16 bases between the two germline ends. The germline V gene has CDR1 SGHAT and CDR2 FQNNGV. The CDR3 reads CASSLVGGGARDTQYF. The CDR3 DNA is TGTGCCAGCAGCTTAGTAGGTGGGGGGGCTCGAGATACGCAGTATTTT.

This sequence joins TRBV30 and TRBJ2-7; tentatively, D is TRBD1 (6 bases). Germline V gene data show CDR1 as GTSNPN and CDR2 as SVGIG (reference sequence). The CDR3 contains 14 residues. Trimming removed 5 bases at V and 0 bases at J, with 14 bases between. CDR3 sequence reads: CAWARTADSYEQYF. CDR3 DNA sequence: TGTGCCTGGGCTCGGACAGCGGACTCCTACGAGCAGTACTTC.

The rearrangement uses TRBV7-2 and TRBJ2-5, with 8 bases aligning to TRBD2. Germline V gene lookup returns CDR1 SGHTA and CDR2 FQGNSA. The CDR3 totals 17 residues. J was trimmed by 6 bases and V by 2 bases; bases with no gene match: 14. The CDR3 spells CASSLRGGLGRSQTQYF. DNA for the CDR3: TGTGCCAGCAGCTTAAGGGGGGGACTAGGTCGGAGCCAGACCCAGTACTTC.

This clone was seen more than once but under ten times. The J gene is TRBJ1-1, the V gene TRBV30; no definite D call. Germline V gene lookup returns CDR1 GTSNPN and CDR2 SVGIG (reference sequence). Deletions cut 0 bases from V and 0 bases from J, with 11 bases between. CDR3 length: 15 amino acids. CDR3 in amino acids: CAWSVFGGMNTEAFF. The CDR3 nucleotides read TGTGCCTGGAGTGTATTTGGCGGGATGAACACTGAAGCTTTCTTT.

V is TRBV7-9 and J is TRBJ2-6, with 9 bases that match TRBD1. Germline V CDR1 and CDR2: SEHNR, FQNEAQ (reference sequence). The V and J ends lost 4 bases and 2 bases, in that order; junction bases with no gene match: 9. This CDR3 spans 18 amino acids. The CDR3 spells CASSWRTGVLPGANVLTF. CDR3 DNA: TGTGCCAGCAGCTGGAGGACAGGGGTTCTTCCTGGGGCCAACGTCCTGACTTTC.

This clone was picked up a small number of times. The V gene is TRBV5-5, the J gene TRBJ2-2; D gene unclear. The germline V and J ends were trimmed by 0 bases and 4 bases, with 7 bases remaining between them. This CDR3 has 14 amino acids. The germline V gene encodes CDR1 SGHKS and CDR2 YYEKEE (reference sequence). Here the CDR3 DNA reads TGTGCCAGCAGCTTGGGGTCGGGCACCGGGGAGCTGTTTTTT. Protein product: CASSLGSGTGELFF. The full variable domain, rest sourced from reference TRBV5-5 and TRBJ2-2, is DAGVTQSPTHLIKTRGQQVTLRCSPISGHKSVSWYQQVLGQGPQFIFQYYEKEERGRGNFPDRFSARQFPNYSSELNVNALLLGDSALYLCASSLGSGTGELFFGEGSRLTVL.

The rearrangement uses TRBV28 and TRBJ2-1, with 10 bases fitting TRBD2. J gave up 0 bases and V 4 bases, and 0 bases lay outside the gene matches. CDR3 size: 15 residues. Germline loops: CDR1 MDHEN, CDR2 SYDVKM. The CDR3: CASSSSGSSYNEQFF. The CDR3, as DNA: TGTGCCAGCAGTTCTAGCGGGAGCTCCTACAATGAGCAGTTCTTC.

The chain is built from TRBV28 and TRBJ2-2, with TRBD1 identical over 8 bases. J lost 3 bases, V lost 5 bases, and 8 bases had no gene match. The CDR3 is 16 residues long. Per the germline V gene, CDR1 is MDHEN and CDR2 is SYDVKM. CDR3 in amino acids: CASSGWTGRYTGELFF. In DNA form, the CDR3 reads TGTGCCAGCAGTGGATGGACAGGGAGGTACACCGGGGAGCTGTTTTTT. Full variable domain (remainder filled in from reference TRBV28 and TRBJ2-2): DVKVTQSSRYLVKRTGEKVFLECVQDMDHENMFWYRQDPGLGLRLIYFSYDVKMKEKGDIPEGYSVSREKKERFSLILESASTNQTSMYLCASSGWTGRYTGELFFGEGSRLTVL.

The chain is built from TRBV11-2 and TRBJ2-7; 9 nucleotides line up with TRBD2. From germline, CDR1 is SGHAT and CDR2 FQNNGV. The CDR3 contains 15 residues. V lost 5 bases, J lost 3 bases, and 8 bases stayed unmatched. The CDR3 bases are TGTGCCAGCAGCCTCCGCGGTAGCGGGAGCTACGAGCAGTACTTC. Its translation: CASSLRGSGSYEQYF.

This CDR3 reads CASSFQVARPQHF. Written as DNA, the CDR3 is TGTGCCAGTAGTTTTCAGGTGGCGAGGCCCCAGCATTTT. The chain employs TRBV19 and TRBJ1-5; no firm D call. CDR3 size: 13 residues. Trimming pared 5 bases from V and 9 bases from J, leaving 14 bases between. The germline CDR1 and CDR2 sequences are LNHDA and SQIVND (reference sequence).

This rearrangement joins TRBV28 to TRBJ2-2, with TRBD2 matching over 11 bases. Losses at the gene ends were 6 bases for V and 3 bases for J; bases not matched to a gene: 0. Germline CDR1 and CDR2: MDHEN and SYDVKM. This CDR3 has 14 residues. The CDR3 here is CASRLAGDTGELFF. In DNA, the CDR3 is TGTGCCAGCAGACTAGCGGGAGACACCGGGGAGCTGTTTTTT.

This clone appeared once. This chain joins TRBV28 and TRBJ2-7, with D tentatively TRBD1 (7 bases). Germline lookup yields CDR1 MDHEN and CDR2 SYDVKM. The ends were cut back, 3 bases at V and 3 bases at J, with 15 bases in the middle. CDR3 size: 15 residues. For the CDR3, the DNA is TGTGCCAGCAGTTTCGCGGGACAGCGAGACTACGAGCAGTACTTC. It yields the protein CASSFAGQRDYEQYF.

This clone occurred once. This chain uses TRBV7-9 with TRBJ2-4; 9 bases are shared with TRBD1. With 5 bases clipped from V and 3 bases from J, the junction kept 8 bases outside the gene matches. Germline V gene sequence: CDR1 SEHNR, CDR2 FQNEAQ (reference sequence). CDR3 length: 16 residues. The CDR3 nucleotides read TGTGCCAGCAGCAACCGACAGGGGGGAGACAAAAACATTCAGTACTTC. Its protein is CASSNRQGGDKNIQYF.

This chain joins TRBV6-6 and TRBJ2-5; 7 bases line up with TRBD1. CDR3 length: 13 amino acids. The germline CDR1 and CDR2 sequences are MNHNY and SVGAGI (reference sequence). With 10 bases clipped from V and 2 bases from J, the junction kept 7 bases outside the gene matches. CDR3 residues: CATLRTGQETQYF. DNA of the CDR3: TGTGCCACCCTCAGGACAGGTCAAGAGACCCAGTACTTC.